Reported below is one TCR beta chain. Its antigen is as yet unknown. Time point in this sample: week 23, last vaccination. Each vaccine dose was 300 ug of mutant IDH1 20-mer peptide, with topical imiquimod. The sample originates from a study of a mutant IDH1 vaccine in newly diagnosed glioma. Only in-frame clones appear in the TCRdb table, and some are missing; sequencing was by immunoSEQ multiplex PCR. The sample yields roughly 36,000 clones, 70% to 90% seen once. This sequence originates from a man aged 35 to 55 with glioma. This material consisted of PBMCs, taken from a glioma patient whose treatment included an IDH1 peptide vaccine.

The CDR3 region is CASSFGQANTGELFF. The CDR3 DNA is TGTGCCAGCAGCTTCGGACAAGCGAACACCGGGGAGCTGTTTTTT. V usage is TRBV5-6 and J usage is TRBJ2-2, with D maybe TRBD1 (5 bases). Trimming stripped 2 bases from V and 0 bases from J, with 8 bases between. The CDR3 extends over 15 amino acids. From germline, CDR1 is SGHDT and CDR2 YYEEEE. The full variable domain, with the rest looked up from reference TRBV5-6 and TRBJ2-2, is DAGVTQSPTHLIKTRGQQVTLRCSPKSGHDTVSWYQQALGQGPQFIFQYYEEEERQRGNFPDRFSGHQFPNYSSELNVNALLLGDSALYLCASSFGQANTGELFFGEGSRLTVL.